This T cell receptor (beta chain) was found in a study of T cells in women clearing cervical HPV infection. With 0 bases clipped from V and 1 base from J, the junction kept 1 base outside the gene matches. The CDR3 runs 15 residues. Germline V gene sequence: CDR1 DFQATT, CDR2 SNEGSKA (reference sequence). TCR beta CDR3 amplified by multiplex PCR from approximately 1,300 ng genomic DNA. TCRdb's copy holds only in-frame clones and misses some; the assay was immunoSEQ multiplex PCR. The table for this sample gives 20,000 to 30,000 clones. Concerning this clone itself: Antigen: not known. The read stops 3 residues short of the end of the CDR3; the missing end is completed from the germline J gene.

Study findings and constraints: CIN3+ cases had significantly higher TCR repertoire richness than controls, but evenness did not differ.

The source material was blood buffy coat. This chain joins TRBV20-1 and TRBJ2-1, with 9 bases that match TRBD2. The receptor comes from a woman aged 18-70 years with a cervical HPV16 infection that either progressed to CIN3+ or cleared (not recorded which). CDR3 DNA (partial): TGCAGTGCTAGAGATAGCGGGAGATCCTACAATGAG. Translation: CSARDSGRSYNE. Given in full, the CDR3 is CSARDSGRSYNEQFF.